Listed below are T cell receptor beta chains from one sample, sequenced in a study of blood T cell repertoires in COVID-19. Here immunoSEQ multiplex PCR was the method, and the copy in TCRdb shows in-frame clones only, minus some. The table lists about 61,000 clones, roughly 84% of them singletons. The sample consisted of peripheral blood. These receptors all stem from a woman aged 70 to 79 with acute or convalescent COVID-19. Both conserved end residues are part of each CDR3. D genes are given only for firm matches. Clone size is not always given. Where it is, it says once, few, many or a class for expanded clones.

v_call | d_call | clone_size | cdr3_aa
TRBV19 | TRBD1 | - | CASRGTGGVWATTF
TRBV7-6 | TRBD2 | - | CASSLAVGGSTDTQYF
TRBV6-8 | TRBD1 | - | CASSHLLPGGIYGYTF
TRBV5-5 | TRBD1 | once | CASSLGRGYSRDRGRNEQFF
TRBV27 | - | - | CASSGQPLEETQYF
TRBV9 | - | - | CASSSAGRSYNEQFF
TRBV5-1 | - | - | CASSLDGDSNQPQHF
TRBV2 | - | few | CASRTGISNQPQHF
TRBV4-2 | TRBD2 | - | CASSQGSGGDETQYF
TRBV6-5 | TRBD2 | - | CASKSGLAAYNEQFF
TRBV7-6 | - | - | CASSLSGELFF
TRBV27 | TRBD1 | - | CASSLRDRGADTQYF
TRBV28 | - | - | CASSASSIPPLNTDTQYF
TRBV4-1 | TRBD2 | - | CASSRGLAGSSAGELFF
TRBV7-8 | TRBD1 | - | CASSLTGYGYTF
TRBV5-1 | - | - | CASSEVGQFNYGYTF
TRBV11-3 | - | - | CASSQDGNYEQYF
TRBV6-5 | TRBD1 | - | CASRQGGGNSPLHF
TRBV13 | TRBD2 | - | CASSLSGVSTDTQYF
TRBV29-1 | - | - | CSVDQGVADTQYF
TRBV6-5 | - | once | CASRNPPGGLEKLFF
TRBV3-1/TRBV3-2 | TRBD2 | - | CASSQSLQRGGADTQYF
TRBV9 | TRBD2 | few | CASSVMGTTIAADTQYF
TRBV11-3 | TRBD2 | - | CASSLFGFGSGGPDEQFF
TRBV9 | TRBD2 | - | CASSEEEILGGTHEQFF
TRBV11-2 | TRBD1 | - | CASSLKTGEKAFF
TRBV6-5 | TRBD1 | - | CASTRTGGVRNEQYF
TRBV6-4 | - | once | CASAQTGEYHEQFF
TRBV20-1 | - | - | CSASKGDQPQHF
TRBV2 | TRBD1 | - | CASSGGTVRNEKLFF
TRBV3-1/TRBV3-2 | TRBD2 | once | CASTPTGGARETQYF
TRBV2 | - | - | CASAGPRAGYEQYF
TRBV6-5 | - | - | CASTQGYEQYF
TRBV24-1 | - | - | CATSRRGSEQPQHF
TRBV2 | - | - | CASTRQESYGYTF
TRBV5-1 | - | - | CASSLEAGVYGYTF
TRBV6-5 | - | few | CASSYEGWESTDTQYF